This T cell receptor (beta chain) is from a study of radiotherapy plus CTLA-4 blockade in lung cancer. Whole-study context: In 18% of patients, objective responses were seen; 31% had disease control.

Of note for this clone: Its target is unknown.

Libraries were prepared by immunoSEQ multiplex PCR; TCRdb keeps only in-frame clonotypes and omits some of them. The sample shows tens of thousands of clones, about 76% of them seen only once. Study-wide results and limits: Clones of tumor-derived TCRs expanded in blood after radiotherapy plus ipilimumab. Strongest reported response predictors: early blood clone changes and post-radiation interferon-beta.

Germline CDR1 is SGHDT and CDR2 is YYEEEE. The junction had 7 bases not matched to a gene; V was cut back by 6 bases and J by 6 bases. The CDR3 contains 13 residues. Chemo-refractory metastatic non-small-cell lung cancer patients received focal radiation with ipilimumab CTLA-4 blockade. Source: peripheral blood, taken from a patient treated with radiotherapy plus ipilimumab. The sequence came from a human donor with non-small cell lung cancer who had a complete response to radiotherapy plus ipilimumab. The rearrangement joins TRBV5-6 to TRBJ1-1, with 8 bases lining up with TRBD1. The CDR3 here is CASTWTGWSEAFF. DNA of the CDR3: TGTGCCAGCACGTGGACAGGGTGGTCTGAAGCTTTCTTT.